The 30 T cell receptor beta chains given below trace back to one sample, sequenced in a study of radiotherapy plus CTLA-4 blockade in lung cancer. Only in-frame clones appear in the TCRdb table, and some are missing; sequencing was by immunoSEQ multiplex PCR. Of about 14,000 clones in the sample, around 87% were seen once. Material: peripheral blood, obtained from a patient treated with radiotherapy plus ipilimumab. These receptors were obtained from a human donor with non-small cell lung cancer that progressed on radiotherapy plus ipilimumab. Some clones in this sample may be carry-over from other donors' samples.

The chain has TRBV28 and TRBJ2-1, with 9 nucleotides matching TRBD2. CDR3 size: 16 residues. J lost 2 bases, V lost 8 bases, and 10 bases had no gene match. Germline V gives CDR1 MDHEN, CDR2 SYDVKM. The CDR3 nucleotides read TGTGCCAGCGGGGGAGGAGGGACTAGCACCTACAATGAGCAGTTCTTC. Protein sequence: CASGGGGTSTYNEQFF. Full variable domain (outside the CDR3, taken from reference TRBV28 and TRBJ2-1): DVKVTQSSRYLVKRTGEKVFLECVQDMDHENMFWYRQDPGLGLRLIYFSYDVKMKEKGDIPEGYSVSREKKERFSLILESASTNQTSMYLCASGGGGTSTYNEQFFGPGTRLTVL.

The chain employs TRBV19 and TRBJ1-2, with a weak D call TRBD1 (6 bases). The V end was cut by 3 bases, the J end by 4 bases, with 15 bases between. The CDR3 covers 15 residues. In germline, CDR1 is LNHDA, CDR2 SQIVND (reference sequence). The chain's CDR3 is CASSIRRGGSYGYTF. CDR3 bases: TGTGCCAGTAGTATCCGTCGTGGGGGCAGCTATGGCTACACCTTC.

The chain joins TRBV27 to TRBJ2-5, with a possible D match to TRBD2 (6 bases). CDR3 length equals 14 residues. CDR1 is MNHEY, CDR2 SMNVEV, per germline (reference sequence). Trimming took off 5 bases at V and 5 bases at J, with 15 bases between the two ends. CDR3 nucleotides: TGTGCCAGCAGTCTAGGGGCGGAGGGGGAGACCCAGTACTTC. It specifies CASSLGAEGETQYF.

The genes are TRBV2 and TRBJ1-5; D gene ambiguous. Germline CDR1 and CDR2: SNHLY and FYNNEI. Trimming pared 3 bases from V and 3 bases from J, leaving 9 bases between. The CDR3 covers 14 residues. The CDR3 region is CASSEEVNNQPQHF. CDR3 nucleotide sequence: TGTGCCAGCAGTGAGGAGGTAAACAATCAGCCCCAGCATTTT.

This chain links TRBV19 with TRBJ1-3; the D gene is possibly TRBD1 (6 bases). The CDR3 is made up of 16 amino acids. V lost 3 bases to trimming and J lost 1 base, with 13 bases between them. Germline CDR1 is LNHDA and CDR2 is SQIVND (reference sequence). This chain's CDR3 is CASSIGRTASGNTIYF. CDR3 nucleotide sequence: TGTGCCAGTAGTATTGGTCGGACAGCTTCTGGAAACACCATATATTTT. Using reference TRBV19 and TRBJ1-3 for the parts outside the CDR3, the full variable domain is DGGITQSPKYLFRKEGQNVTLSCEQNLNHDAMYWYRQDPGQGLRLIYYSQIVNDFQKGDIAEGYSVSREKKESFPLTVTSAQKNPTAFYLCASSIGRTASGNTIYFGEGSWLTVV.

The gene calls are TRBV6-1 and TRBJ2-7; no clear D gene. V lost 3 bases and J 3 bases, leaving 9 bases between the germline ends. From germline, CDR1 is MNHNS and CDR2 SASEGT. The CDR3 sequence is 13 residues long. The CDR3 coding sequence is TGTGCCAGCAGTGATGTCTACTTCTACGAGCAGTACTTC. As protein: CASSDVYFYEQYF.

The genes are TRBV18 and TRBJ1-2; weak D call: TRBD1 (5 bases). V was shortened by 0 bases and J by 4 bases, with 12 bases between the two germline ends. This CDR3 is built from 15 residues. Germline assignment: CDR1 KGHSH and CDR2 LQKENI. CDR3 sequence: CASSPPAGNLYGYTF. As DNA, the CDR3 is TGTGCCAGCTCACCACCCGCAGGGAACCTCTATGGCTACACCTTC. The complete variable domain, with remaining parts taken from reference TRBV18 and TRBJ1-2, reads NAGVMQNPRHLVRRRGQEARLRCSPMKGHSHVYWYRQLPEEGLKFMVYLQKENIIDESGMPKERFSAEFPKEGPSILRIQQVVRGDSAAYFCASSPPAGNLYGYTFGSGTRLTVV.

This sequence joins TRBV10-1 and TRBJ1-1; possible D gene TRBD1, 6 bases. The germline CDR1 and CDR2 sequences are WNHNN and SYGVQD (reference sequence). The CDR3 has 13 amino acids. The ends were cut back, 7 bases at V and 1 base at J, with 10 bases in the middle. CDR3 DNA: TGCGCCAGCAAGGGACACTCGAACACTGAAGCTTTCTTT. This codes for CASKGHSNTEAFF.

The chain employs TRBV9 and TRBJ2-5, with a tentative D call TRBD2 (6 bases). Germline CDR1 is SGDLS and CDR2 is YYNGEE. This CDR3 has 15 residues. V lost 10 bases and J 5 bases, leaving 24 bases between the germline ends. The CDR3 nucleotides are TGTGCCGTAAATAGCGGCCTTTCGATGGAGGAGACCCAGTACTTC. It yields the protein CAVNSGLSMEETQYF.

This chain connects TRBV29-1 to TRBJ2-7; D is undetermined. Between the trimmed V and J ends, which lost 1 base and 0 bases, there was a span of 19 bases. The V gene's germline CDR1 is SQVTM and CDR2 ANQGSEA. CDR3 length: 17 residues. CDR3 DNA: TGCAGCGTTGAAGGCGTATCGTCGCGATCGAGCTCCTACGAGCAGTACTTC. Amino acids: CSVEGVSSRSSSYEQYF.

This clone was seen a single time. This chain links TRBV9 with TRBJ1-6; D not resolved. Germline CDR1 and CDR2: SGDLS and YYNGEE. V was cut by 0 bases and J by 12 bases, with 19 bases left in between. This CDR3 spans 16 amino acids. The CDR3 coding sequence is TGTGCCAGCAGCGTAGCTAGCGGGTCTGGGTCTGGACCCCTCCACTTT. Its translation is CASSVASGSGSGPLHF. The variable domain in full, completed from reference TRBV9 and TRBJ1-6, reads DSGVTQTPKHLITATGQRVTLRCSPRSGDLSVYWYQQSLDQGLQFLIQYYNGEERAKGNILERFSAQQFPDLHSELNLSSLELGDSALYFCASSVASGSGSGPLHFGNGTRLTVT.

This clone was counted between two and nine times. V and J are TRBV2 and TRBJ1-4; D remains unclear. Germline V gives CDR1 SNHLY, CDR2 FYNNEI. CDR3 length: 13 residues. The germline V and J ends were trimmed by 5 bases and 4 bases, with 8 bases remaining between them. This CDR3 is CASSRDHNEKLFF. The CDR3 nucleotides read TGTGCCAGCAGTCGCGATCATAATGAAAAACTGTTTTTT. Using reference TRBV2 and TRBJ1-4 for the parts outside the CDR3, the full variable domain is EPEVTQTPSHQVTQMGQEVILRCVPISNHLYFYWYRQILGQKVEFLVSFYNNEISEKSEIFDDQFSVERPDGSNFTLKIRSTKLEDSAMYFCASSRDHNEKLFFGSGTQLSVL.

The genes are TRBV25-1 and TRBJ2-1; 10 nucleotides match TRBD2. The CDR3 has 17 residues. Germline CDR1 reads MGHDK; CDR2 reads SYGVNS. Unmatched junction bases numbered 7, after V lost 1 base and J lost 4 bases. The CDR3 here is CASSEWPSGGSYNEQFF. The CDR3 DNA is TGTGCCAGCAGTGAATGGCCTAGCGGGGGTAGTTACAATGAGCAGTTCTTC.

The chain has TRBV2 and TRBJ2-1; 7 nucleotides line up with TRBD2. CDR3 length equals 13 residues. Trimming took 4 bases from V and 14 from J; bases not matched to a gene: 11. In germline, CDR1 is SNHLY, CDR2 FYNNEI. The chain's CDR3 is CASSGGTTQREFF. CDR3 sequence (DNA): TGTGCCAGCAGTGGAGGGACTACGCAACGAGAGTTCTTC. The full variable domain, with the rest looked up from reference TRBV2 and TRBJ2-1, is EPEVTQTPSHQVTQMGQEVILRCVPISNHLYFYWYRQILGQKVEFLVSFYNNEISEKSEIFDDQFSVERPDGSNFTLKIRSTKLEDSAMYFCASSGGTTQREFFGPGTRLTVL.

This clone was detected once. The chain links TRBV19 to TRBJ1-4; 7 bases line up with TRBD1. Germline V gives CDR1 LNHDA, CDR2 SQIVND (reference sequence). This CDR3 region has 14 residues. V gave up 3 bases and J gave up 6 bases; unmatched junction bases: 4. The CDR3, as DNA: TGTGCCAGTAGTATCCGGCAGGGGGATGAAAAACTGTTTTTT. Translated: CASSIRQGDEKLFF.

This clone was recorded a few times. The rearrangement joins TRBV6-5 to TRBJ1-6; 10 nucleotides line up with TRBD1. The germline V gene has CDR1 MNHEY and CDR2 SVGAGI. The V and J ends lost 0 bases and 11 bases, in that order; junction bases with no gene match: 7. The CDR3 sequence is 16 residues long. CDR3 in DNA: TGTGCCAGCAGTTACTCCCGGACAGGGGGAGGTACACCCCTCCACTTT. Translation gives CASSYSRTGGGTPLHF.

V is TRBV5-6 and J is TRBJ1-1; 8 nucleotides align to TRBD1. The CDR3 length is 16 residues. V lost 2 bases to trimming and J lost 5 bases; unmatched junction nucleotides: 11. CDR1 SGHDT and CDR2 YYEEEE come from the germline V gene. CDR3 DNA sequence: TGTGCCAGCAGCTTAATTACAATAACAGGGGGGACTGAAGCTTTCTTT. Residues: CASSLITITGGTEAFF.

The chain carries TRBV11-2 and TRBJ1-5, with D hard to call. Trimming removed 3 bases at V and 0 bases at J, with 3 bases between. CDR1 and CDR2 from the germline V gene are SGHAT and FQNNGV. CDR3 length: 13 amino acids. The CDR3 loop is CASSFNSNQPQHF. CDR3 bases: TGTGCCAGCAGCTTTAATAGCAATCAGCCCCAGCATTTT.

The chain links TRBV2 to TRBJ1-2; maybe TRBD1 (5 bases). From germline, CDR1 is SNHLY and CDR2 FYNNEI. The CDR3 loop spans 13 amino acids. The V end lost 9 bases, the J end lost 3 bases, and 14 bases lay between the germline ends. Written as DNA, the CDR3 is TGTGCCAGTCAGGGTTTATGGGACTATGGCTACACCTTC. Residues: CASQGLWDYGYTF.

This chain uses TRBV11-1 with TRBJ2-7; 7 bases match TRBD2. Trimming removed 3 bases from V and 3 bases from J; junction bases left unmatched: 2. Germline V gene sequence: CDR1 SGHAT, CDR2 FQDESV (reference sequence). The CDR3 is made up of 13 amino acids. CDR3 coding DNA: TGTGCCAGCAGCTTTAGCGGGCTCTACGAGCAGTACTTC. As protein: CASSFSGLYEQYF.

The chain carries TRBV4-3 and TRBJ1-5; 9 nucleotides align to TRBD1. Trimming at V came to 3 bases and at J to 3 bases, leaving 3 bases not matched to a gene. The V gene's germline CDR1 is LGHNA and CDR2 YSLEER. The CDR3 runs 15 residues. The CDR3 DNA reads TGCGCCAGCAGCCAGGACAGGGGACTCAATCAGCCCCAGCATTTT. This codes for CASSQDRGLNQPQHF.

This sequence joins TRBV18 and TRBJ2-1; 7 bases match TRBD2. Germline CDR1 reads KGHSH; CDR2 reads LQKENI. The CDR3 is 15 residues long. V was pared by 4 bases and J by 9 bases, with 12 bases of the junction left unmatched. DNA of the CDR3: TGTGCCAGCTCACACCCCTCTGCGGGAGTTGTTGAGCAGTTCTTC. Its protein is CASSHPSAGVVEQFF.

The CDR3 loop is CASSVGQAYEQYF. DNA for the CDR3: TGTGCCAGCAGCGTTGGACAGGCCTACGAGCAGTACTTC. This chain connects TRBV6-1 to TRBJ2-7, with TRBD1 matching over 7 bases. V lost 6 bases and J lost 2; bases outside the gene matches: 4. Germline values: CDR1 MNHNS, CDR2 SASEGT. This CDR3 has 13 amino acids.

CDR3 coding DNA: TGTGCCAGCAGTTTACCCGAATCAGGGGGAGCTTTCTTT. It is translated as CASSLPESGGAFF. The V call is TRBV28, the J call TRBJ1-1; TRBD1 matches 7 bases. V gave up 2 bases and J gave up 10 bases; unmatched junction bases: 7. Germline loops: CDR1 MDHEN, CDR2 SYDVKM. The CDR3 runs 13 residues.

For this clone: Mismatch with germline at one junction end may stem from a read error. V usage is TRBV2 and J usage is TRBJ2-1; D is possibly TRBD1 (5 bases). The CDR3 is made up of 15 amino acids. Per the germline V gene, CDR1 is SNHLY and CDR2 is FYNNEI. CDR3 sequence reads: CTSRSTGTLPHEQFF. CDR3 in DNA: TGTACCAGCAGGTCTACAGGTACCCTTCCCCATGAGCAGTTCTTC.

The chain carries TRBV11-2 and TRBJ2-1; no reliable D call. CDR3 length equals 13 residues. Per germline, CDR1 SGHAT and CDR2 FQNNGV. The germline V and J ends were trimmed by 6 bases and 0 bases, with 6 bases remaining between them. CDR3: CASREDSYNEQFF. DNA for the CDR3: TGTGCCAGCAGAGAGGACTCCTACAATGAGCAGTTCTTC.

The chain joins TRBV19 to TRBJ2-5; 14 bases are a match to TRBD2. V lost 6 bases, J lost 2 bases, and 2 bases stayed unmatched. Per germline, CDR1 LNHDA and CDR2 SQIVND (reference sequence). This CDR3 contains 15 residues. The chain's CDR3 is CASRGLAGGQETQYF. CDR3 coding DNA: TGTGCCAGTAGAGGACTAGCGGGAGGTCAAGAGACCCAGTACTTC.

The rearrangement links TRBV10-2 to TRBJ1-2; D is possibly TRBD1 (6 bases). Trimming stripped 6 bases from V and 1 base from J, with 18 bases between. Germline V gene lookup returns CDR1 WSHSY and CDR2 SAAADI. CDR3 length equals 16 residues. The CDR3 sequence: CASRDSWWGLNYGYTF. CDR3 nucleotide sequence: TGCGCCAGCAGGGATTCCTGGTGGGGGCTTAACTATGGCTACACCTTC.

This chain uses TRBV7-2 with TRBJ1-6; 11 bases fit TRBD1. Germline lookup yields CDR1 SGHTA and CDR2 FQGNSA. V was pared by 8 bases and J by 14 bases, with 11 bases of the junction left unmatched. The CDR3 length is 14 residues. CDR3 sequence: CASGQGARGEALHF. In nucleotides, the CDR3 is TGTGCCAGCGGACAGGGGGCCAGAGGAGAGGCCCTCCACTTT.

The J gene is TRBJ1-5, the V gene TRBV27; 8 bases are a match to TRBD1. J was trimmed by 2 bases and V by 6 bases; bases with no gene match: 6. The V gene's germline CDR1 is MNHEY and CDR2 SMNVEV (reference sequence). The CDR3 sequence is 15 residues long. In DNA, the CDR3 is TGTGCCAGCAGGAGGACAGGGATGGGCAATCAGCCCCAGCATTTT. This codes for CASRRTGMGNQPQHF.